This entry lists 26 T cell receptor beta chains sequenced from one sample in a study of chemoradiotherapy in HPV16-positive cancers (dated by TCRdb to 2022 to 2024). Libraries came from the immunoSEQ multiplex PCR assay. TCRdb provides this immuneACCESS table in a form limited to in-frame rearrangements. Some clones are lacking; in checked studies, under half of them reflect an unresolved V gene, and why the rest are absent is not known. A total of approximately 28,000 clones appear in this sample, 91% of them only once. The top ten hold 22% of the sample. The starting material was blood, obtained from a patient who underwent chemoradiotherapy. All receptors derive from a human donor with HPV-associated anogenital cancer.

Regarding this clone: An end of the junction does not agree with germline; a read error may underlie this. The same CDR3 arises from other DNA sequences in this sample as well. This sequence joins TRBV5-1 and TRBJ2-7, with a weak D call TRBD1 (5 bases). Germline lookup yields CDR1 SGHRS and CDR2 YFSETQ. There are 12 residues in the CDR3. In nucleotides, the CDR3 is TGCGCCAGCAGCGCTGGACACTACGAGCAGTACTTT. It is translated as CASSAGHYEQYF.

The rearrangement joins TRBV6-6 to TRBJ1-5; D remains ambiguous. CDR3 length equals 16 residues. Trimming cost V 7 bases and J 6 bases, with 22 bases left between them. Per the germline V gene, CDR1 is MNHNY and CDR2 is SVGAGI (reference sequence). CDR3 loop: CASTHWEGVASQPQHF. DNA of the CDR3: TGTGCCAGCACCCACTGGGAGGGAGTCGCCAGTCAGCCCCAGCATTTT.

The rearrangement joins TRBV5-1 to TRBJ2-2; TRBD2 agrees at 9 bases. This CDR3 is built from 18 residues. The ends lost 0 bases at V and 2 bases at J; junction bases unmatched: 8. Looked up from germline, CDR1 is SGHRS and CDR2 is YFSETQ. Here the CDR3 reads CASSLAAGGPGNTGELFF. The CDR3 DNA reads TGCGCCAGCAGCTTGGCAGCGGGGGGCCCCGGAAACACCGGGGAGCTGTTTTTT.

This clone appeared a single time. The rearrangement links TRBV19 to TRBJ1-1; TRBD1 agrees at 8 bases. CDR1 is LNHDA and CDR2 is SQIVND in the germline V gene (reference sequence). The CDR3 consists of 16 residues. The V gene end was trimmed by 0 bases and the J gene end by 4 bases; junction bases not matched to a gene: 7. The CDR3 loop is CASSIDRDRWGTEAFF. For the CDR3, the DNA is TGTGCCAGTAGTATAGATAGGGACAGGTGGGGCACTGAAGCTTTCTTT. Combining the CDR3 with reference TRBV19 and TRBJ1-1 gives the whole variable domain DGGITQSPKYLFRKEGQNVTLSCEQNLNHDAMYWYRQDPGQGLRLIYYSQIVNDFQKGDIAEGYSVSREKKESFPLTVTSAQKNPTAFYLCASSIDRDRWGTEAFFGQGTRLTVV.

This chain joins TRBV18 and TRBJ1-1; a weak D match, TRBD1 (6 bases). The germline CDR1 and CDR2 sequences are KGHSH and LQKENI. V lost 3 bases and J lost 5, with 16 bases in between. CDR3 length: 15 residues. CDR3 sequence reads: CASSPGQSGWTEAFF. The CDR3, as DNA: TGTGCCAGCTCACCCGGACAGTCAGGTTGGACTGAAGCTTTCTTT.

The chain uses TRBV2 and TRBJ2-7; D is unresolved. Trimming cost V 1 base and J 3 bases, with 7 bases left between them. Germline V gives CDR1 SNHLY, CDR2 FYNNEI. This CDR3 is 13 amino acids long. CDR3 DNA: TGTGCCAGCAGTGAAGTTGGCAGCTACGAGCAGTACTTC. Translation gives CASSEVGSYEQYF.

V and J are TRBV27 and TRBJ2-7; D unresolved. The CDR3 extends over 14 amino acids. Per germline, CDR1 MNHEY and CDR2 SMNVEV (reference sequence). V lost 0 bases and J 6 bases, leaving 12 bases between the germline ends. The CDR3 DNA reads TGTGCCAGCAGTTTATCCGGGTACGCTACCGAGCAGTACTTC. This gives the protein CASSLSGYATEQYF.

This clone was observed a single time. The V call is TRBV28, the J call TRBJ2-7, with 9 nucleotides matching TRBD2. CDR3 length: 16 amino acids. The germline V gene encodes CDR1 MDHEN and CDR2 SYDVKM. With 6 bases clipped from V and 5 bases from J, the junction kept 14 bases outside the gene matches. Here the CDR3 reads CASSGNEAGGSHEQYF. The CDR3 DNA reads as TGTGCCAGCAGCGGGAACGAAGCGGGAGGCAGCCACGAGCAGTACTTC.

This chain links TRBV7-9 with TRBJ2-3; unclear D gene. V was shortened by 3 bases and J by 0 bases, with 22 bases between the two germline ends. This CDR3 has 19 residues. Germline-derived CDR1 and CDR2 are SEHNR and FQNEAQ (reference sequence). The CDR3 sequence is CASSFGVPGPLGSTDTQYF. The CDR3 DNA reads as TGTGCCAGCAGCTTCGGCGTGCCCGGGCCACTCGGCAGCACAGATACGCAGTATTTT.

The V gene is TRBV7-9, the J gene TRBJ2-5, with 15 bases identical to TRBD2. The V segment lost 5 bases and the J segment 5 bases; nucleotides outside the gene matches: 9. Germline CDR1 SEHNR, CDR2 FQNEAQ (reference sequence). The CDR3 runs 17 residues. The DNA for the CDR3 is TGTGCCAGCAGCACCGGGACTAGCGGGGGGCCCGGTGAGACCCAGTACTTC. Translating gives CASSTGTSGGPGETQYF.

This chain's CDR3 is CASTMGLAGGTYNEQFF. CDR3 bases: TGTGCCAGTACCATGGGCCTAGCGGGGGGGACATACAATGAGCAGTTCTTC. The chain carries TRBV19 and TRBJ2-1; 12 bases line up with TRBD2. After removal of 7 bases from V and 4 bases from J, the junction contained 11 bases not matched to a gene. Germline-derived CDR1 and CDR2 are LNHDA and SQIVND (reference sequence). The CDR3 is made up of 17 amino acids.

The gene calls are TRBV10-2 and TRBJ2-7, with a tentative D call TRBD2 (6 bases). Looked up from germline, CDR1 is WSHSY and CDR2 is SAAADI. The V gene lost 7 bases and the J gene lost 0 bases, with 13 bases spanning the gap. This CDR3 spans 14 amino acids. CDR3: CASIPAGYSYEQYF. The CDR3, as DNA: TGCGCCAGCATCCCAGCGGGTTACTCCTACGAGCAGTACTTC.

The chain recombines TRBV5-4 with TRBJ1-4, with D tentatively TRBD1 (6 bases). Germline lookup yields CDR1 SGHNT and CDR2 YYREEE (reference sequence). The CDR3 runs to 16 residues. V was clipped by 2 bases and J by 7 bases, with 18 bases between them. CDR3 nucleotide sequence: TGTGCCAGCAGCTTCGGGGGGCGACTAAACGGTGAAAAACTGTTTTTT. As protein: CASSFGGRLNGEKLFF.

The gene calls are TRBV6-1 and TRBJ2-5; D gene uncertain. V lost 4 bases, J lost 6 bases, and 3 bases lay in between. The germline V gene has CDR1 MNHNS and CDR2 SASEGT. There are 10 residues in the CDR3. This CDR3 is CASSVQTQYF. The CDR3 nucleotides are TGTGCCAGCAGTGTACAGACCCAGTACTTC.

The J gene is TRBJ2-1, the V gene TRBV13; 10 bases match TRBD2. The CDR3 is made up of 15 amino acids. Germline V gene lookup returns CDR1 PRHDT and CDR2 FYEKMQ (reference sequence). Trimming at V came to 5 bases and at J to 5 bases, leaving 6 bases not matched to a gene. CDR3 sequence (DNA): TGTGCCAGCAGCCCCCGACTAGCGGGCAACAATGAGCAGTTCTTC. The encoded protein is CASSPRLAGNNEQFF. Full variable domain (missing parts from reference TRBV13 and TRBJ2-1): AAGVIQSPRHLIKEKRETATLKCYPIPRHDTVYWYQQGPGQDPQFLISFYEKMQSDKGSIPDRFSAQQFSDYHSELNMSSLELGDSALYFCASSPRLAGNNEQFFGPGTRLTVL.

The rearrangement links TRBV4-3 to TRBJ1-2; D call uncertain. Trimming took 0 bases from V and 2 from J, leaving 13 bases between them. Germline V gives CDR1 LGHNA, CDR2 YSLEER. The CDR3 length is 16 residues. The CDR3 region has the DNA TGCGCCAGCAGCCAAGAAGAGATCGGGAGGAACTATGGCTACACCTTC. It translates to CASSQEEIGRNYGYTF.

The V gene is TRBV7-9, the J gene TRBJ2-2; the match to TRBD1 covers 11 bases. The germline CDR1 and CDR2 sequences are SEHNR and FQNEAQ (reference sequence). The junction had 4 bases not matched to a gene; V was cut back by 3 bases and J by 7 bases. The CDR3 extends over 15 amino acids. This chain's CDR3 is CASSFGQGASGELFF. The CDR3 region has the DNA TGTGCCAGCAGCTTTGGACAGGGGGCTAGCGGGGAGCTGTTTTTT.

J is TRBJ2-1 and V is TRBV4-1; 10 bases line up with TRBD2. The V and J ends lost 1 base and 4 bases, in that order; junction bases with no gene match: 7. Germline V CDR1 and CDR2: MGHRA, YSYEKL. The CDR3 runs to 17 residues. CDR3 nucleotide sequence: TGCGCCAGCAGCCAAGTTCCTAGCGGGAGCCTATACAATGAGCAGTTCTTC. Its protein product is CASSQVPSGSLYNEQFF.

The CDR3 region has the DNA TGTGCCAGCAGCCGAGCCTTTAACACCGGGGAGCTGTTTTTT. Protein sequence: CASSRAFNTGELFF. The rearrangement links TRBV9 to TRBJ2-2; no clear D. V dropped 4 bases and J dropped 2 bases, with 9 bases sitting between them. The CDR3 sequence is 14 residues long. The V gene's germline CDR1 is SGDLS and CDR2 YYNGEE.

The V gene is TRBV7-9, the J gene TRBJ2-7; no definite D call. V dropped 5 bases and J dropped 4 bases, with 9 bases sitting between them. CDR3 length: 12 amino acids. Germline assignment: CDR1 SEHNR and CDR2 FQNEAQ (reference sequence). CDR3 region: CASSLNPYEQYF. CDR3 bases: TGTGCCAGCAGCCTTAACCCGTACGAGCAGTACTTC.

The chain recombines TRBV4-1 with TRBJ2-7; possibly TRBD1 for D (5 bases). The CDR3 extends over 14 amino acids. V was pared by 2 bases and J by 7 bases, with 15 bases between. Germline V lookup: CDR1 MGHRA, CDR2 YSYEKL. CDR3 in DNA: TGCGCCAGCAGCCAAATCGGAGCAGGGATGGAGCAGTACTTC. Protein: CASSQIGAGMEQYF.

The chain employs TRBV18 and TRBJ2-2; D ambiguous. Germline V gene lookup returns CDR1 KGHSH and CDR2 LQKENI. V lost 10 bases and J lost 1, with 13 bases in between. The CDR3 has 14 residues. CDR3 protein: CATQEQMNTGELFF. The CDR3 DNA follows: TGTGCCACCCAGGAGCAGATGAACACCGGGGAGCTGTTTTTT.

The chain joins TRBV7-8 to TRBJ2-5, with a possible D match to TRBD2 (6 bases). The ends were cut back, 4 bases at V and 5 bases at J, with 11 bases in the middle. The CDR3 has 13 amino acids. Per the germline V gene, CDR1 is SGHVS and CDR2 is FQNEAQ. The chain's CDR3 is CASSSRLGETQYF. The CDR3 nucleotides read TGTGCCAGCAGCTCTCGACTAGGCGAGACCCAGTACTTC.

This clone occurred a few times. This rearrangement joins TRBV7-8 to TRBJ2-2; 9 nucleotides match TRBD2. This CDR3 spans 19 amino acids. Germline CDR1 and CDR2: SGHVS and FQNEAQ. Trimming cost V 0 bases and J 7 bases; bases outside gene matches: 15. CDR3 amino acids: CASSLARASGIGLGGELFF. DNA for the CDR3: TGTGCCAGCAGCTTAGCGAGAGCTAGCGGGATAGGTTTAGGCGGGGAGCTGTTTTTT.

This clone has only one observation. This chain links TRBV28 with TRBJ2-2; the D call may be TRBD1 or TRBD2 (6 bases each). Trimming removed 7 bases from V and 5 bases from J, with 20 bases in between. The CDR3 consists of 16 residues. CDR1 and CDR2 (germline): MDHEN, SYDVKM. CDR3 nucleotide sequence: TGTGCCAGCACACTAGCCCGAGAGGGGGAAACCGGGGAGCTGTTTTTT. Amino acid sequence: CASTLAREGETGELFF.

V usage is TRBV30 and J usage is TRBJ2-7; D is tentatively TRBD1 or TRBD2 (5 bases each). Germline V gene lookup returns CDR1 GTSNPN and CDR2 SVGIG (reference sequence). The length of the CDR3 is 15 residues. With 0 bases removed from V and 0 bases from J, the gap between germline ends came to 12 bases. The CDR3 reads CAWSVTGTASYEQYF. In DNA form, the CDR3 reads TGTGCCTGGAGTGTAACCGGGACGGCCTCCTACGAGCAGTACTTC.